The 15 T cell receptor beta chains presented below share a single source sample, sequenced in a study of cytomegalovirus exposure and HLA in healthy donors. PCR primers comprised 60 Vbeta and 13 Jbeta primers. Here immunoSEQ multiplex PCR was the method, and the copy in TCRdb shows in-frame clones only, minus some. The data contain over 200,000 clones, 70% to 80% of them singletons. The source material was PBMCs. All receptors come from a male donor in good health and CMV-seronegative.

The chain combines TRBV30 with TRBJ2-5; unclear D gene. The ends were cut back, 2 bases at V and 3 bases at J, with 4 bases in the middle. Looked up from germline, CDR1 is GTSNPN and CDR2 is SVGIG (reference sequence). This CDR3 has 11 residues. The CDR3 bases are TGTGCCTGGAGTTCTAAAGAGACCCAGTACTTC. As protein: CAWSSKETQYF.

The genes are TRBV10-2 and TRBJ2-5; 12 nucleotides match TRBD2. Trimming at V came to 6 bases and at J to 1 base, leaving 6 bases not matched to a gene. The CDR3 has 16 amino acids. Per germline, CDR1 WSHSY and CDR2 SAAADI. Here the CDR3 DNA reads TGCGCCAGCAGATACGCACTAGCGGGAGGCCAAGAGACCCAGTACTTC. Its protein product is CASRYALAGGQETQYF.

The rearrangement uses TRBV4-1 and TRBJ1-1; 8 bases are a match to TRBD1. The CDR3 is 19 residues long. Germline CDR1 MGHRA, CDR2 YSYEKL. J was trimmed by 5 bases and V by 0 bases; bases with no gene match: 17. This CDR3 is CASSQDGQGAPPPRTEAFF. In nucleotides, the CDR3 is TGCGCCAGCAGCCAAGATGGGCAGGGGGCACCTCCCCCGAGGACTGAAGCTTTCTTT.

V usage is TRBV19 and J usage is TRBJ2-2; 7 nucleotides align to TRBD2. Trimming at V came to 10 bases and at J to 1 base, leaving 12 bases not matched to a gene. Germline values: CDR1 LNHDA, CDR2 SQIVND (reference sequence). The CDR3 is made up of 16 amino acids. DNA of the CDR3: TGTGCCACCGCTCCCCTCGGGGGGAAGAACACCGGGGAGCTGTTTTTT. It yields the protein CATAPLGGKNTGELFF.

This clone has a handful of counts. The junction departs from the called germline gene at one end, perhaps through a read error. CDR3 protein: CASSFIDSGQALF. DNA for the CDR3: TGTGCCAGCAGCTTCATCGATTCCGGACAGGCCCTCTTC. V gene TRBV7-9 combines with J gene TRBJ2-1; 7 bases agree with TRBD1. The germline V gene has CDR1 SEHNR and CDR2 FQNEAQ (reference sequence). The CDR3 contains 13 residues. The whole variable domain, filled in from reference TRBV7-9 and TRBJ2-1, reads DTGVSQNPRHKITKRGQNVTFRCDPISEHNRLYWYRQTLGQGPEFLTYFQNEAQLEKSRLLSDRFSAERPKGSFSTLEIQRTEQGDSAMYLCASSFIDSGQALFGPGTRLTVL.

The chain links TRBV4-2 to TRBJ2-1; TRBD1 matches at 12 bases. V was pared by 2 bases and J by 8 bases, with 10 bases of the junction left unmatched. The CDR3 is 17 residues long. Germline V gene sequence: CDR1 LGHNA, CDR2 YNFKEQ. This chain's CDR3 is CASSQKSGTGGRDEQFF. CDR3 sequence (DNA): TGTGCCAGCAGCCAAAAATCCGGGACAGGGGGCCGGGATGAGCAGTTCTTC.

This chain joins TRBV19 and TRBJ1-1, with a tentative D call TRBD1 (5 bases). CDR3 length: 14 residues. Trimming removed 3 bases at V and 1 base at J, with 9 bases between. Germline values: CDR1 LNHDA, CDR2 SQIVND (reference sequence). This CDR3 reads CASSISGGNTEAFF. In DNA, the CDR3 is TGTGCCAGTAGTATTTCGGGGGGGAACACTGAAGCTTTCTTT.

V usage is TRBV6-1 and J usage is TRBJ1-5; D not resolved. The CDR3 is 14 residues long. Germline CDR1 is MNHNS and CDR2 is SASEGT. Trimming stripped 8 bases from V and 1 base from J, with 12 bases between. The CDR3: CASELTWSNQPQHF. The CDR3 nucleotides are TGTGCCAGCGAACTTACGTGGAGCAATCAGCCCCAGCATTTT.

This clone was detected only once. The chain uses TRBV19 and TRBJ1-5; D ambiguous. V was cut by 3 bases and J by 11 bases, with 14 bases left in between. The CDR3 spans 13 residues. Germline loops: CDR1 LNHDA, CDR2 SQIVND (reference sequence). In nucleotides, the CDR3 is TGTGCCAGTAGTATCGGACCCGGGAGGACCCAGCATTTT. Amino acid sequence: CASSIGPGRTQHF.

The chain couples TRBV6-1 to TRBJ1-4; no clear D. CDR1 and CDR2 (germline): MNHNS, SASEGT. The CDR3 totals 14 residues. V lost 7 bases and J lost 0, with 9 bases in between. CDR3 amino acids: CASTLRTTNEKLFF. Here the CDR3 DNA reads TGTGCCAGCACTCTACGAACAACTAATGAAAAACTGTTTTTT.

This sequence joins TRBV9 and TRBJ2-1; 8 bases are shared with TRBD1. The CDR3 has 15 residues. The germline gives CDR1 SGDLS, CDR2 YYNGEE. V was clipped by 2 bases and J by 6 bases; unmatched bases: 7. The CDR3 protein is CASSVSGTGVNEQFF. As DNA, the CDR3 is TGTGCCAGCAGCGTTTCCGGGACAGGAGTCAATGAGCAGTTCTTC.

The chain employs TRBV19 and TRBJ1-2, with 7 nucleotides matching TRBD1. V lost 5 bases to trimming and J lost 8 bases; unmatched junction nucleotides: 14. The CDR3 totals 15 residues. CDR1 and CDR2 from the germline V gene are LNHDA and SQIVND (reference sequence). The CDR3 region has the DNA TGTGCCAGTAGTCCCGGACAGGCCTCGCGAGGGGGCTACACCTTC. This gives the protein CASSPGQASRGGYTF.

This chain joins TRBV5-6 and TRBJ2-5; maybe TRBD2 (6 bases). Trimming removed 0 bases at V and 7 bases at J, with 19 bases between. In germline, CDR1 is SGHDT, CDR2 YYEEEE. The CDR3 length is 16 residues. In nucleotides, the CDR3 is TGTGCCAGCAGCTTGGTCCCGGGACTCGCAGGCGGGACCCAGTACTTC. Protein sequence: CASSLVPGLAGGTQYF.

This clone has a single count. V is TRBV5-8 and J is TRBJ1-2, with D maybe TRBD1 (5 bases). Trimming stripped 0 bases from V and 0 bases from J, with 6 bases between. This CDR3 region has 14 residues. From germline, CDR1 is SGHTS and CDR2 YDEGEE. Here the CDR3 reads CASSLAGANYGYTF. The CDR3 DNA reads TGTGCCAGCAGCTTGGCGGGGGCTAACTATGGCTACACCTTC.

The chain couples TRBV7-9 to TRBJ1-1; D is uncertain. The V end lost 4 bases, the J end lost 7 bases, and 13 bases lay between the germline ends. The length of the CDR3 is 13 residues. Germline V gives CDR1 SEHNR, CDR2 FQNEAQ (reference sequence). The CDR3 DNA reads TGTGCCAGCAGCTCCTCGGGTCCGCTTGAAGCTTTCTTT. It specifies CASSSSGPLEAFF.